The present TCR beta chain was sequenced within a study of T cells after yellow fever vaccination. Findings of the study overall: A secondary response was less intense yet reached its peak sooner, at day 5 versus 15. Booster samples showed a return of most primary-vaccination clones (around 96% CD4, about 87% CD8). Some clonotypes were seen in both the CD4 and the CD8 compartments. These made up a small share and likely arose from convergent recombination.

Germline-derived CDR1 and CDR2 are MDHEN and SYDVKM. This CDR3 comprises 12 residues. J gave up 15 bases and V 6 bases, and 9 bases lay outside the gene matches. This clonotype was detected only a few times. Antigen unknown. Researchers made TCR cDNA using 5'RACE template switching, and this step added a universal primer site and UMIs. TCRdb itself ran the 5' RACE reads through MiXCR, one entry per CDR3 protein. Of approximately 260,000 distinct CDR3 sequences listed, 10% to 15% are singletons. This sequence joins TRBV28 and TRBJ1-5, with 9 positions matching TRBD1. The sequencing here drew on CD4+ T cells sorted from PBMCs, taken 45 days after the yellow fever booster vaccination. The origin of this receptor is a man under 40 who received the YFV17D yellow fever vaccine. This chain's CDR3 is CASRAPGQGRHF. DNA for the CDR3: TGTGCCAGCAGGGCTCCGGGACAGGGAAGGCATTTT.